These T cell receptor beta chains were read from a single sample in a study of T cells in Graves' hyperthyroidism and ophthalmopathy. TCRdb reanalysed the multiplex PCR reads using MiXCR and keeps one entry per CDR3 protein. The sample has around 600,000 distinct CDR3 sequences, about 14% seen once. Material for sequencing was blood. These receptor sequences come from a woman in her forties or fifties with Graves' ophthalmopathy. Both conserved end residues are part of each CDR3. D genes are given only for firm matches. Only some rows state a clone size, as once, few, many or a class for expanded clones.

TRBV11-3	-	TRBJ2-2	-	CASSSDVDRLANTGELFF	TGTGCCAGCAGCTCCGACGTTGACAGGCTCGCGAACACCGGGGAGCTGTTTTTT
TRBV28	few	TRBJ1-5	-	CASSLRGLSGNQPQHF	TGTGCCAGCAGTTTAAGGGGACTATCGGGAAATCAGCCCCAGCATTTT
TRBV28	many	TRBJ1-2	-	CASYATWVRDGYTF	TGTGCCAGCTATGCTACGTGGGTGAGGGATGGCTACACCTTC
TRBV3-1	-	TRBJ2-2	-	CASSPWDTYTGELFF	TGTGCCAGCAGTCCCTGGGACACCTACACCGGGGAGCTGTTTTTT
TRBV5-1	-	TRBJ2-3	-	CASSFTSSRFMADTQYF	TGCGCCAGCAGTTTCACGTCATCCCGGTTTATGGCAGATACGCAGTATTTT
TRBV3-1	many	TRBJ1-2	-	CASSQGGQSYYGYTF	TGTGCCAGCAGCCAAGGGGGACAAAGCTACTATGGCTACACCTTC
TRBV6-2/TRBV6-3	many	TRBJ1-2	-	CASSYSHGEDGYTF	TGTGCCAGCAGTTACTCCCACGGTGAGGATGGCTACACCTTC
TRBV2	many	TRBJ1-5	TRBD1	CASSDRVNRDQPQHF	TGTGCCAGCAGCGACAGGGTGAACAGGGACCAGCCCCAGCATTTT
TRBV28	many	TRBJ2-3	-	CASSLTGDFTDTQYF	TGTGCCAGCAGTTTAACGGGGGACTTCACAGATACGCAGTATTTT
TRBV29-1	few	TRBJ1-1	-	CSTPQSSGFGAFF	TGCAGCACCCCCCAATCCTCAGGGTTCGGAGCTTTCTTT
TRBV20-1	many	TRBJ2-5	TRBD2	CSARLSGGGETQYF	TGCAGTGCTAGACTTAGCGGGGGAGGTGAGACCCAGTACTTC
TRBV12-3/TRBV12-4	many	TRBJ1-2	-	CASSHKGGRRAYGYTF	TGTGCCAGCAGCCATAAGGGGGGTAGAAGGGCCTATGGCTACACCTTC
TRBV15	many	TRBJ2-7	-	CATSSSPGTHHEQYF	TGTGCCACCAGCAGTAGCCCTGGGACCCACCACGAGCAGTACTTC
TRBV28	many	TRBJ2-1	TRBD2	CASSLSLAGLYNEQFF	TGTGCCAGCAGTTTATCACTAGCGGGACTATACAATGAGCAGTTCTTC
TRBV30	few	TRBJ2-2	-	CAWKTLSNRVGELFF	TGTGCCTGGAAAACTCTATCCAACAGGGTCGGGGAGCTGTTTTTT
TRBV24-1	few	TRBJ1-5	TRBD1	CATSDSTGTGAPQPQHF	TGTGCCACCAGTGACTCTACCGGGACAGGGGCTCCTCAGCCCCAGCATTTT
TRBV11-2	many	TRBJ1-1	-	CASSLEGLLNTEAFF	TGTGCCAGCAGCTTAGAAGGACTCTTGAACACTGAAGCTTTCTTT
TRBV12-3/TRBV12-4	-	TRBJ2-6	-	CASSLVRDTTGANVLTF	TGTGCCAGCAGTTTAGTACGGGACACAACTGGGGCCAACGTCCTGACTTTC
TRBV6-2/TRBV6-3	many	TRBJ2-2	TRBD2	CATQTSGRRNTGELFF	TGTGCCACACAAACTAGCGGGAGGAGAAACACCGGGGAGCTGTTTTTT
TRBV12-3/TRBV12-4	few	TRBJ2-1	-	CASSLEGLEQFF	TGTGCCAGCAGTTTGGAGGGCTTGGAGCAGTTCTTC